The 17 T cell receptor beta chains below all came from one sample that was sequenced in a study of T cell changes during pregnancy in multiple sclerosis. The table came from immunoSEQ multiplex PCR; TCRdb's copy has only in-frame clones and leaves some out. Of about 74,000 clones in the sample, roughly 93% are singletons; the top ten hold roughly 1.4%. The source was peripheral blood, collected in the third trimester of pregnancy. These receptors were collected from a female donor with multiple sclerosis, enrolled in a pregnancy study.

The rearrangement joins TRBV28 to TRBJ1-5, with 9 bases matching TRBD1. Trimming took 6 bases from V and 1 from J; bases not matched to a gene: 10. Germline assignment: CDR1 MDHEN and CDR2 SYDVKM. This CDR3 region has 17 residues. The chain's CDR3 is CASSPWLGTGSNQPQHF. DNA of the CDR3: TGTGCCAGCAGCCCTTGGTTAGGGACAGGGAGCAATCAGCCCCAGCATTTT. Based on the CDR3 plus reference TRBV28 and TRBJ1-5, the full variable domain is DVKVTQSSRYLVKRTGEKVFLECVQDMDHENMFWYRQDPGLGLRLIYFSYDVKMKEKGDIPEGYSVSREKKERFSLILESASTNQTSMYLCASSPWLGTGSNQPQHFGDGTRLSIL.

V and J are TRBV4-1 and TRBJ1-2; 9 bases fit TRBD1. V lost 6 bases to trimming and J lost 0 bases; unmatched junction nucleotides: 11. The CDR3 has 17 residues. Germline CDR1 and CDR2: MGHRA and YSYEKL. The DNA of the CDR3 is TGCGCCAGCAGACACCTCGACAGGGGGTTCGCTAACTATGGCTACACCTTC. It translates to CASRHLDRGFANYGYTF.

DNA for the CDR3: TGTGCCAGCAGTTTACAGGGAAACCCCTACGAGCAGTACTTC. It is translated as CASSLQGNPYEQYF. The chain uses TRBV6-1 and TRBJ2-7, with D possibly being TRBD1 (6 bases). Trimming removed 5 bases at V and 2 bases at J, with 13 bases between. In germline, CDR1 is MNHNS, CDR2 SASEGT. The CDR3 has 14 residues.

This sequence joins TRBV9 and TRBJ2-3; D not resolved. Germline V CDR1 and CDR2: SGDLS, YYNGEE. V lost 7 bases and J 2 bases, leaving 11 bases between the germline ends. This CDR3 has 13 amino acids. The chain's CDR3 is CASRQGFTDTQYF. Written as DNA, the CDR3 is TGTGCCAGCCGACAAGGATTCACAGATACGCAGTATTTT.

V gene TRBV5-6 combines with J gene TRBJ1-2; D is uncertain. Germline V gene sequence: CDR1 SGHDT, CDR2 YYEEEE. The V gene lost 1 base and the J gene lost 6 bases, with 10 bases spanning the gap. The CDR3 runs to 13 residues. CDR3 region: CASSLISGNGYTF. The CDR3 DNA reads TGTGCCAGCAGCTTGATCAGCGGAAATGGCTACACCTTC.

This clone has a handful of counts. The chain has TRBV27 and TRBJ1-1; no firm D call. The CDR3 is 13 amino acids. Trimming pared 8 bases from V and 1 base from J, leaving 11 bases between. Germline CDR1 is MNHEY and CDR2 is SMNVEV (reference sequence). For the CDR3, the DNA is TGTGCCAGCGGTAAGTACGGGAACACTGAAGCTTTCTTT. It encodes CASGKYGNTEAFF.

This sequence joins TRBV7-2 and TRBJ1-4, with 9 bases aligning to TRBD1. The CDR3 covers 14 residues. Germline assignment: CDR1 SGHTA and CDR2 FQGNSA. The junction had 5 bases not matched to a gene; V was cut back by 6 bases and J by 6 bases. The CDR3 spells CASSGTGYDEKLFF. The DNA of the CDR3 is TGTGCCAGCAGTGGGACAGGGTATGATGAAAAACTGTTTTTT.

V gene TRBV5-1 combines with J gene TRBJ1-1; 9 bases align to TRBD1. The V gene end was trimmed by 4 bases and the J gene end by 5 bases; junction bases not matched to a gene: 9. Germline V gives CDR1 SGHRS, CDR2 YFSETQ. The CDR3 extends over 15 amino acids. CDR3 protein: CASSALTGGGTEAFF. In DNA form, the CDR3 reads TGCGCCAGCAGCGCCCTGACAGGGGGTGGGACTGAAGCTTTCTTT.

This chain joins TRBV29-1 and TRBJ2-1, with 7 bases that match TRBD2. The CDR3 totals 15 residues. V trimming: 3 bases; J trimming: 8 bases; junction bases outside the gene matches: 13. CDR1 SQVTM and CDR2 ANQGSEA come from the germline V gene. CDR3 sequence reads: CSVDLAAVGTYEQFF. As DNA, the CDR3 is TGCAGCGTTGACCTAGCGGCTGTTGGTACCTATGAGCAGTTCTTC.

V is TRBV7-9 and J is TRBJ1-2, with a tentative D call TRBD1 (6 bases). This CDR3 comprises 15 residues. The V gene's germline CDR1 is SEHNR and CDR2 FQNEAQ (reference sequence). Between the trimmed V and J ends, which lost 5 bases and 8 bases, there was a span of 21 bases. CDR3 nucleotides: TGTGCCAGCAGCCACCCTCCGGGGCAGGGGAGCGGCTACACCTTC. This codes for CASSHPPGQGSGYTF.

The J gene is TRBJ1-2, the V gene TRBV30, with D perhaps matching TRBD1 (6 bases). This CDR3 comprises 12 residues. Germline V gene sequence: CDR1 GTSNPN, CDR2 SVGIG (reference sequence). Between the trimmed V and J ends, which lost 5 bases and 4 bases, there was a span of 11 bases. In DNA form, the CDR3 reads TGTGCCTGGGGGGACACCACCTATGGCTACACCTTC. This translates into CAWGDTTYGYTF.

This chain uses TRBV2 with TRBJ1-1; possibly TRBD1 for D (6 bases). Germline lookup yields CDR1 SNHLY and CDR2 FYNNEI. V was cut by 10 bases and J by 1 base, with 16 bases left in between. This CDR3 has 14 amino acids. For the CDR3, the DNA is TGTGCCATCACGCCTGGACAGCCGAACACTGAAGCTTTCTTT. It encodes CAITPGQPNTEAFF.

This chain links TRBV19 with TRBJ1-1; 10 nucleotides agree with TRBD1. The CDR3 is 17 amino acids. Germline CDR1 LNHDA, CDR2 SQIVND (reference sequence). Germline trimming cut 2 bases from V and 2 bases from J; bases unmatched to any gene: 8. DNA of the CDR3: TGTGCCAGTAGTATAAGGGACAGGGGAAAGGGAAACACTGAAGCTTTCTTT. Residues: CASSIRDRGKGNTEAFF.

V usage is TRBV4-1 and J usage is TRBJ1-1; TRBD1 aligns across 7 bases. Germline assignment: CDR1 MGHRA and CDR2 YSYEKL. Trimming cost V 6 bases and J 5 bases; bases outside gene matches: 9. CDR3 length equals 14 residues. The CDR3 is CASRRGLVSTEAFF. DNA for the CDR3: TGCGCCAGCAGAAGGGGGCTGGTGAGTACTGAAGCTTTCTTT.

The chain uses TRBV7-2 and TRBJ1-1, with 8 bases identical to TRBD1. The CDR3 covers 13 residues. Germline V CDR1 and CDR2: SGHTA, FQGNSA. Trimming removed 5 bases from V and 5 bases from J; junction bases left unmatched: 4. CDR3 nucleotide sequence: TGTGCCAGCAGCGACAGGGGTCGGACTGAAGCTTTCTTT. Protein sequence: CASSDRGRTEAFF.

This sequence joins TRBV7-2 and TRBJ2-6; D call uncertain. The length of the CDR3 is 15 residues. V was trimmed by 1 base and J by 0 bases, leaving 4 bases between them. The germline V gene has CDR1 SGHTA and CDR2 FQGNSA. The chain's CDR3 is CASSLVISGANVLTF. The CDR3 coding sequence is TGTGCCAGCAGCTTAGTAATCTCTGGGGCCAACGTCCTGACTTTC.

This rearrangement joins TRBV5-1 to TRBJ2-1, with 9 bases identical to TRBD1. The CDR3 spans 16 residues. Germline lookup yields CDR1 SGHRS and CDR2 YFSETQ. The J segment lost 3 bases and the V segment lost 3 bases, leaving 7 bases of the junction unmatched. The CDR3 is CASSSLSGQGYNEQFF. DNA of the CDR3: TGCGCCAGCAGCTCCTTGTCGGGACAGGGCTACAATGAGCAGTTCTTC. Using reference TRBV5-1 and TRBJ2-1 for the parts outside the CDR3, the full variable domain is KAGVTQTPRYLIKTRGQQVTLSCSPISGHRSVSWYQQTPGQGLQFLFEYFSETQRNKGNFPGRFSGRQFSNSRSEMNVSTLELGDSALYLCASSSLSGQGYNEQFFGPGTRLTVL.